This T cell receptor (beta chain) is from a study of regulatory T cells. V lost 7 bases, J lost 2 bases, and 6 bases stayed unmatched. Germline V gene sequence: CDR1 SGHTA, CDR2 FQGNSA. This CDR3 comprises 14 residues. The PCR used 52 TRBV and 13 TRBJ primers. Data came from immunoSEQ multiplex PCR; TCRdb stores just in-frame clones and leaves some out. The table has about 15,000 clones, 92% seen once; the top ten hold 32%. The specimen sequenced was CD8+ T cells sorted from blood. The TCR originated in a person under 35 with CD3G deficiency. The chain combines TRBV7-2 with TRBJ2-7; TRBD1 matches at 9 bases. CDR3 loop: CASTFGTGTYEQYF. The CDR3 DNA reads as TGTGCCAGCACCTTCGGGACAGGGACCTACGAGCAGTACTTC.